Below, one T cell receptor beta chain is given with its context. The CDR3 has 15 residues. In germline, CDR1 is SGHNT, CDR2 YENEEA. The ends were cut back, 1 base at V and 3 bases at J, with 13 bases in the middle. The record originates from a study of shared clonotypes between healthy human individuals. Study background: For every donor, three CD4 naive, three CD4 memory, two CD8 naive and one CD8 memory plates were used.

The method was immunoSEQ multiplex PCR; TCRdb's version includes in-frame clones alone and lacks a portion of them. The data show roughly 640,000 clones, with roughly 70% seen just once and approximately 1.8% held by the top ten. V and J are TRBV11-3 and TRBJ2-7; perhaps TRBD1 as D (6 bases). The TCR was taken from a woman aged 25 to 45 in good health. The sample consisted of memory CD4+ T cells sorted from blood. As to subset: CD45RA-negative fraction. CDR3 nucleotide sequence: TGTGCCAGCAGCTTAGGGGCAGGGGTGGGCTACGAGCAGTACTTC. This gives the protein CASSLGAGVGYEQYF. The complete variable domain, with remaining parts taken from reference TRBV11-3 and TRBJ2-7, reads EAGVVQSPRYKIIEKKQPVAFWCNPISGHNTLYWYLQNLGQGPELLIRYENEEAVDDSQLPKDRFSAERLKGVDSTLKIQPAELGDSAVYLCASSLGAGVGYEQYFGPGTRLTVT.